This T cell receptor (beta chain) was recovered during a study of cytomegalovirus exposure and HLA in healthy donors. Trimming took 5 bases from V and 3 from J; bases not matched to a gene: 4. Germline assignment: CDR1 SGHAT and CDR2 FQNNGV. This CDR3 comprises 14 residues. PCR involved 60 Vbeta and 13 Jbeta primers. Assay used: immunoSEQ multiplex PCR; TCRdb lists only in-frame clones, some missing. Of over 130,000 clones listed, 79% are singletons. Concerning this clone: The antigen remains unidentified.

Study results and limitations: For presence/absence analyses, sequencing depth was assumed to be roughly uniform across donors. For TCR beta chains, V- and J-gene trimming was later linked to a missense DCLRE1C variant. Most observed TCR sequences were rare, whereas some public TCRs were detected in many donors. Fewer N-insertions (relative to the approximately 670-donor mean) were reportedly seen in an Asian-associated ancestry cluster in a later analysis.

V is TRBV11-2 and J is TRBJ2-3, with 8 bases lining up with TRBD1. The specimen was PBMCs. The clonotype comes from a man aged 45-60 years in good health and CMV-seropositive. CDR3 sequence (DNA): TGTGCCAGCAGCCGAGACAGGGGTACAGATACGCAGTATTTT. Translating gives CASSRDRGTDTQYF. The complete variable domain, with remaining parts taken from reference TRBV11-2 and TRBJ2-3, reads EAGVAQSPRYKIIEKRQSVAFWCNPISGHATLYWYQQILGQGPKLLIQFQNNGVVDDSQLPKDRFSAERLKGVDSTLKIQPAKLEDSAVYLCASSRDRGTDTQYFGPGTRLTVL.